This T cell receptor beta chain stems from a study of shared clonotypes between healthy human individuals (TCRdb year 2020). For context, the study as a whole: The cohort comprised two women and a few men aged 18 to 49 years. Each donor's leukapheresis produced roughly between about 0.8 and 10 billion PBMCs. For each donor, CD4 naive and CD4 memory were each run on three plates, CD8 naive on two plates, and CD8 memory on one plate. To increase sequencing depth and limit assay-specific biases, different laboratories used diverse techniques to prepare libraries and sequence TCR repertoires. To estimate repertoire size and how much clonotypes are shared between individuals, the study performed deep sequencing of blood TCR repertoires from roughly five healthy adults.

From the cysteine up to the phenylalanine, the CDR3 has a length of 12 residues. Just CDR3 DNA is preserved here, 36 bases in frame from base 1. V was cut back by 1 base and J by 2 bases, leaving a gap of 2 bases between them. CDR1 SGHVS and CDR2 FNYEAQ are derived from the germline V gene. In its sample, this clone was seen a few times. This receptor's antigen is unknown. The sample holds no much larger clone one base away, and base qualities are not on file. The same CDR3 is also encoded by other DNA sequences in this sample. What the study reported, not specific to this receptor: Because the study included a small number of donors, the genetic and exposure-history diversity represented was limited. Sharing across several donors was observed for around 5% of naive CD4, under 4% of naive CD8, about 2.5% of memory CD4, and 0.4% of memory CD8 clonotypes. Rarefaction of sorted-subset datasets indicated incomplete sequencing despite the large sequencing depth. Compared with non-shared clonotypes, the clonotypes found in all four sorted-subset donors had higher generation probabilities. Pairwise subsampling indicated that sequencing depth was expected to affect the degree of clonotype sharing among donors. Estimated clonotype richness was generally larger for naive than for memory subsets. Sampling was restricted to blood, and TCR repertoires in tissues likely differ from the TCR repertoires found in blood.

Using the deep immunoSEQ assay, multiplex PCR amplified TCR CDR3 regions from genomic DNA. Extracted genomic DNA from each cell subset was distributed evenly across all wells of several immunoSEQ 96-well plates, and each plate was treated as a replicate. Each replicate PCR for sorted subsets received about 0.2 ug genomic DNA, equal to some 32,000 T cell genomes. The purified libraries were quantified using a Qubit 3.0 fluorometer, sized with a Bioanalyzer 2100, and then quantified again using the KAPA Library Quantification kit. Every immunoSEQ 96-well plate was sequenced on a separate single-read 150-cycle Illumina NextSeq 550 flow cell. The published analysis was carried out like this. Because the immunoSEQ output held only junctional sequences and lacked quality scores, the filtering could not match the filtering applied to full-length reads. Sequences were annotated with PyIR, a Python wrapper for IgBLAST v1.9, and V/J genes and CDR3 were assigned using IMGT germline references. Any read was removed if the V/J assignment was weak (E-value above 1e-6), the CDR3 was missing, or the read contained stop codons, out-of-frame junctions, or ambiguous translated residues. V3J clonotypes were defined as sequences sharing an identical inferred V gene, J gene, and CDR3 amino acid sequence. The percentage overlap between two repertoires was calculated by dividing the number of shared unique clonotypes by the size of the smaller repertoire. Repertoire richness was assessed with RTK rarefaction, the Chao1 estimator, and Recon v2.1 estimates of unobserved clonotypes. For all TCRbeta clonotypes obtained by the gDNA method from a few donors, generation probabilities were computed with OLGA. The immuneACCESS repertoire file appears here via TCRdb, limited to in-frame rearrangements. These files lack a portion of the clones; in checked studies, under half of the deficit traces to unresolved V genes, and the cause of the others is not known. V, J and clone size are those of that table, while D and trimming were read from the DNA. Here the sample has some 1.4 million clones; roughly 97% occur a single time. The top ten hold approximately 1.1% of the sample.

The donors were healthy, HIV-negative adults with no recently reported acute infections or vaccinations. All donors were Caucasian adults living in Nashville, Tennessee, USA. CD4+ T cells were enriched by magnetic negative selection; naive cells were then positively selected on CD45RA, and the negative fraction formed the memory subset. Blood was collected by leukapheresis, and PBMCs were isolated by Ficoll-Histopaque density gradient centrifugation and then cryopreserved in liquid nitrogen vapor phase. Analytical flow cytometry was used to check the purity and quantity of every magnetically sorted T cell population. Each sorted fraction had its genomic DNA isolated and then quantified by UV absorbance on a Nanodrop 2000c.

The sample consisted of naive CD4+ T cells sorted from blood. The meaning of the sample's cell subset or site label: CD45RA+ positively selected. The receptor comes from a man aged 25 to 45 in good health. Rearrangement joined TRBV7-6 to TRBJ2-5; the D gene cannot be named for sure. CDR3 protein: CASSLGQETQYF. The DNA is as follows: TGTGCCAGCAGCTTAGGGCAAGAGACCCAGTACTTC.